Shown below are 9 T cell receptor beta chains from a single sample sequenced in a study of cytomegalovirus exposure and HLA in healthy donors. PCR employed 60 Vbeta and 13 Jbeta primers. Using immunoSEQ multiplex PCR, the repertoire was profiled, and TCRdb retains in-frame clones only, with some absent. Among some 140,000 clones listed, 80% were seen once. The sequencing sample was made of PBMCs. These receptors all come from a male donor in good health and CMV-seropositive.

The chain employs TRBV6-4 and TRBJ2-1; 8 bases line up with TRBD2. After removal of 0 bases from V and 4 bases from J, the junction contained 5 bases not matched to a gene. This CDR3 has 16 residues. Germline V gene lookup returns CDR1 MRHNA and CDR2 SNTAGT. The CDR3 DNA is TGTGCCAGCAGTGACTCGATAGCGGGACCGTACAATGAGCAGTTCTTC. This gives the protein CASSDSIAGPYNEQFF.

The V gene is TRBV28, the J gene TRBJ2-1; possibly TRBD2 for D (6 bases). The CDR3 spans 16 residues. Germline lookup yields CDR1 MDHEN and CDR2 SYDVKM. Trimming left V 1 base short and J 4 bases short, with 14 bases between. CDR3 in amino acids: CASSLLNGLTYNEQFF. The CDR3 DNA reads as TGTGCCAGCAGTTTATTAAACGGACTAACTTACAATGAGCAGTTCTTC.

The chain carries TRBV5-4 and TRBJ1-1, with a possible D match to TRBD1 (6 bases). The V gene's germline CDR1 is SGHNT and CDR2 YYREEE (reference sequence). This CDR3 contains 13 residues. V gave up 3 bases and J gave up 6 bases, with 12 bases separating them. CDR3 amino acids: CASSSWTVAEAFF. DNA for the CDR3: TGTGCCAGCAGCTCGTGGACAGTCGCTGAAGCTTTCTTT.

This rearrangement joins TRBV18 to TRBJ2-2; D gene ambiguous. The germline CDR1 and CDR2 sequences are KGHSH and LQKENI. Between the trimmed V and J ends, which lost 6 bases and 4 bases, there was a span of 18 bases. CDR3 length: 16 residues. The CDR3 bases are TGTGCCAGCTCGATCACGACCCAAAGAGGCACCGGGGAGCTGTTTTTT. Its translation: CASSITTQRGTGELFF. Full variable domain (outside the CDR3, taken from reference TRBV18 and TRBJ2-2): NAGVMQNPRHLVRRRGQEARLRCSPMKGHSHVYWYRQLPEEGLKFMVYLQKENIIDESGMPKERFSAEFPKEGPSILRIQQVVRGDSAAYFCASSITTQRGTGELFFGEGSRLTVL.

The V and J genes are TRBV5-6 and TRBJ2-7; the match to TRBD1 covers 9 bases. This CDR3 has 15 amino acids. V gave up 4 bases and J gave up 3 bases; unmatched junction bases: 8. Per germline, CDR1 SGHDT and CDR2 YYEEEE. CDR3 residues: CASSAVGQGIYEQYF. The CDR3 DNA reads TGTGCCAGCAGCGCCGTCGGACAGGGGATCTACGAGCAGTACTTC.

CDR3 nucleotide sequence: TGTGCCAGCAGCCAGACAGGAGAAGCTTTCTTT. Translation gives CASSQTGEAFF. The gene calls are TRBV7-2 and TRBJ1-1, with D maybe TRBD1 (6 bases). V lost 5 bases, J lost 8 bases, and 9 bases lay in between. Looked up from germline, CDR1 is SGHTA and CDR2 is FQGNSA. The CDR3 runs to 11 residues.

Remarks on this clone: Germline is not matched at one junction end, which may reflect a read error. The chain couples TRBV7-9 to TRBJ1-2, with a possible D match to TRBD1 (6 bases). The CDR3 is 16 amino acids. Per germline, CDR1 SEHNR and CDR2 FQNEAQ (reference sequence). CDR3 protein: CASGLDLQGRLLGYTF. The CDR3 coding sequence is TGTGCCAGCGGCTTAGACTTACAGGGAAGACTCCTTGGCTACACCTTC.

The chain couples TRBV19 to TRBJ2-4; TRBD1 is a possible D gene (6 bases). V lost 6 bases to trimming and J lost 0 bases, with 12 bases between them. Germline loops: CDR1 LNHDA, CDR2 SQIVND (reference sequence). CDR3 size: 15 residues. CDR3 coding DNA: TGTGCCAGTAGGCAAGAGGGGGTAGCCAAAAACATTCAGTACTTC. It translates to CASRQEGVAKNIQYF.

The chain uses TRBV14 and TRBJ2-3, with D unclear. The CDR3 consists of 16 residues. Trimming stripped 1 base from V and 3 bases from J, with 14 bases between. Germline V gives CDR1 SGHDN, CDR2 FVKESK. CDR3 loop: CASSQVSSRLTDTQYF. CDR3 in DNA: TGTGCCAGCAGCCAAGTATCCTCTCGACTGACAGATACGCAGTATTTT.